This record covers a single T cell receptor beta chain. Measured with immunoSEQ multiplex PCR; TCRdb has only the in-frame clones, and not every one. The data hold 250,000 to 400,000 clones, with 90% observed a single time. This entry is derived from a study of blood T cell repertoires in COVID-19. The overall study: The samples span acute and convalescent COVID-19 from the United States, Italy and Spain. From T cells, B-cell-depleted T cells, or PBMCs came the material, which was cDNA or gDNA.

Trimming cost V 6 bases and J 4 bases; bases outside gene matches: 16. The CDR3 loop spans 17 amino acids. Germline V gene sequence: CDR1 MNHEY, CDR2 SMNVEV (reference sequence). Enrolment of Seattle patients took place during active infection, and they were followed longitudinally. Sequenced: peripheral blood. The TCR was taken from a woman aged 25 to 45 with COVID-19, enrolled during active disease. The V and J genes are TRBV27 and TRBJ2-7, with TRBD2 identical over 9 bases. This CDR3 reads CASRTVPAGGFLYEQYF. As DNA, the CDR3 is TGTGCCAGCAGAACCGTCCCAGCGGGAGGTTTTCTTTACGAGCAGTACTTC.